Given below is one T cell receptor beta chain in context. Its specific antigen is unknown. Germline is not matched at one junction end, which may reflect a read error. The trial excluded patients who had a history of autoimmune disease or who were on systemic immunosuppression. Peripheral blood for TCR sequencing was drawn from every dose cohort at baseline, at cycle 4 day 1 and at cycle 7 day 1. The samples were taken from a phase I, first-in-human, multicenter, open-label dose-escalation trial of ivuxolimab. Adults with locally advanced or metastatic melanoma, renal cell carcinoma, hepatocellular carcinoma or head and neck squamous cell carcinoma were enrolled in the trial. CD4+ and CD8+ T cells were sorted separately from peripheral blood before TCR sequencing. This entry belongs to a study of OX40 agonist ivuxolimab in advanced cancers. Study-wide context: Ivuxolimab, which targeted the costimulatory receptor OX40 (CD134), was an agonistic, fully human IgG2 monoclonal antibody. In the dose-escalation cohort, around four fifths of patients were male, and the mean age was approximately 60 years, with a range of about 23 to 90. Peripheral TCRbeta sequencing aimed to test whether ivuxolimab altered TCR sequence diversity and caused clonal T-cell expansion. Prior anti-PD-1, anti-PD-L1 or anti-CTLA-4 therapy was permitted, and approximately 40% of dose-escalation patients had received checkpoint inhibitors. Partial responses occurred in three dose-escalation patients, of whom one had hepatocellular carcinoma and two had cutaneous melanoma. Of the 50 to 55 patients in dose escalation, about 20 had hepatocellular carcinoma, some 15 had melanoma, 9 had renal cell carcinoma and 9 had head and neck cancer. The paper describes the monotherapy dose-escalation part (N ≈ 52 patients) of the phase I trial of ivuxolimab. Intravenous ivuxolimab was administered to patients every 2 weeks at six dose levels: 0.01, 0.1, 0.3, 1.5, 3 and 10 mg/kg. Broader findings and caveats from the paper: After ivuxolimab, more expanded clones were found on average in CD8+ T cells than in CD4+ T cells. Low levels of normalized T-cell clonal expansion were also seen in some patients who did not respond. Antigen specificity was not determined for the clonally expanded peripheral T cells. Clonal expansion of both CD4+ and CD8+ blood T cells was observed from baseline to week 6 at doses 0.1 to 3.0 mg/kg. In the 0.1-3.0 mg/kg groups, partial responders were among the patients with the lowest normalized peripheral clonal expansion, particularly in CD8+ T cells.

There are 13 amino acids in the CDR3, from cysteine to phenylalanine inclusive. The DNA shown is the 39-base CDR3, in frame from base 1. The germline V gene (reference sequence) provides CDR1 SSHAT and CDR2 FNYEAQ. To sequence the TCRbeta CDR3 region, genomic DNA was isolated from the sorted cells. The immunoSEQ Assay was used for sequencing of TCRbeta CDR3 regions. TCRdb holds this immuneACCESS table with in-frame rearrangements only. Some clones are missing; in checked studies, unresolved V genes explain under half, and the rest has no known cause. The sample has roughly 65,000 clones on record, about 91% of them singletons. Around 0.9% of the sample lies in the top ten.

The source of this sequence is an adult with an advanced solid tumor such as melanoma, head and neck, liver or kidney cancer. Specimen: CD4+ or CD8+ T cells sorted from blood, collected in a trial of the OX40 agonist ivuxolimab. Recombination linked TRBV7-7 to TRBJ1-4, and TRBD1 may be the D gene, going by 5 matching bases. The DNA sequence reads TGTGCTAGCAGTGAAATGTGGGGCGCGGCTCTGTTTTTT. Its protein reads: CASSEMWGAALFF.